Following are 32 T cell receptor beta chains from one sample sequenced in a study of blood T cell repertoires in COVID-19 (TCRdb year 2020). Library method: the immunoSEQ multiplex PCR assay. As stored in TCRdb, this immuneACCESS dataset retains in-frame rearrangements with V and J assigned. A fraction of the clones does not appear; measured against another copy, unresolved V genes explain less than half of the discrepancy, and the remainder lacks a known reason. The sample yields about 64,000 clones; around 80% were counted once. The top ten clonotypes cover approximately 5.6% of the sample. Material for sequencing was peripheral blood. The receptors were gathered from an older woman with acute or convalescent COVID-19.

This clone was counted a few times. The chain combines TRBV27 with TRBJ2-2; 11 bases align to TRBD2. The germline CDR1 and CDR2 sequences are MNHEY and SMNVEV (reference sequence). V lost 5 bases, J lost 6 bases, and 5 bases stayed unmatched. This CDR3 has 15 residues. CDR3 residues: CASSLLAGVAGELFF. The CDR3 coding sequence is TGTGCCAGCAGTCTACTAGCGGGGGTCGCCGGGGAGCTGTTTTTT.

V gene TRBV7-3 combines with J gene TRBJ2-2, with a tentative D call TRBD1 (6 bases). V lost 5 bases, J lost 6 bases, and 19 bases lay in between. The CDR3 loop spans 16 amino acids. Germline V gives CDR1 SGHTA, CDR2 FQGTGA. This CDR3 is CASSPDPTGGAGELFF. The CDR3 DNA follows: TGTGCCAGCAGCCCAGACCCGACAGGAGGCGCCGGGGAGCTGTTTTTT.

The chain is built from TRBV5-1 and TRBJ1-1; 9 bases agree with TRBD1. Germline lookup yields CDR1 SGHRS and CDR2 YFSETQ. The junction had 7 bases not matched to a gene; V was cut back by 4 bases and J by 3 bases. CDR3 length: 15 residues. CDR3 region: CASSQQGAGDTEAFF. As DNA, the CDR3 is TGCGCCAGCAGCCAACAGGGGGCCGGGGACACTGAAGCTTTCTTT.

The chain combines TRBV2 with TRBJ1-1, with unresolved D. Trimming took off 7 bases at V and 1 base at J, with 10 bases between the two ends. Germline V CDR1 and CDR2: SNHLY, FYNNEI. The CDR3 extends over 13 amino acids. The CDR3 bases are TGTGCCAGCATCCGCGGCGGGAACACTGAAGCTTTCTTT. Its protein is CASIRGGNTEAFF.

The rearrangement links TRBV7-9 to TRBJ2-1; 12 nucleotides align to TRBD1. J lost 8 bases, V lost 5 bases, and 13 bases had no gene match. The CDR3 has 17 residues. Germline V lookup: CDR1 SEHNR, CDR2 FQNEAQ (reference sequence). CDR3 nucleotides: TGTGCCAGCAGCCTAGGGGCCCGGGACAGGGGGCGTGATGAGCAGTTCTTC. This codes for CASSLGARDRGRDEQFF. Full variable domain (missing parts from reference TRBV7-9 and TRBJ2-1): DTGVSQNPRHKITKRGQNVTFRCDPISEHNRLYWYRQTLGQGPEFLTYFQNEAQLEKSRLLSDRFSAERPKGSFSTLEIQRTEQGDSAMYLCASSLGARDRGRDEQFFGPGTRLTVL.

The chain employs TRBV3-1 (or the pseudogene TRBV3-2) and TRBJ1-2, with D perhaps matching TRBD1 (5 bases). V was trimmed by 6 bases and J by 7 bases, leaving 21 bases between them. Germline CDR1 is LGHDT and CDR2 is YNNKEL (reference sequence). CDR3 length equals 15 residues. CDR3 residues: CASSLSTATGGGYTF. The CDR3, as DNA: TGTGCCAGCAGTTTGTCGACCGCCACGGGGGGTGGCTACACCTTC.

This clone was counted only a few times. V usage is TRBV24-1 and J usage is TRBJ1-4; 9 positions match TRBD1. Germline CDR1 is KGHDR and CDR2 is SFDVKD. Trimming removed 3 bases from V and 5 bases from J; junction bases left unmatched: 3. This CDR3 contains 15 residues. CDR3 region: CATSDTGGLNEKLFF. CDR3 DNA: TGTGCCACCAGTGATACAGGGGGCCTAAATGAAAAACTGTTTTTT.

The V and J genes are TRBV7-2 and TRBJ1-6; 7 positions agree with TRBD1. CDR1 is SGHTA, CDR2 FQGNSA, per germline. CDR3 size: 14 residues. J was trimmed by 7 bases and V by 2 bases; bases with no gene match: 2. DNA of the CDR3: TGTGCCAGCAGCTTAAGGGGGCAGAATTCACCCCTCCACTTT. This sequence encodes CASSLRGQNSPLHF.

This rearrangement joins TRBV12-3 or TRBV12-4 to TRBJ1-1, with a possible D match to TRBD1 (6 bases). V gave up 7 bases and J gave up 1 base, with 10 bases separating them. The CDR3 runs to 13 residues. This CDR3 reads CASTTQGNTEAFF. The CDR3 DNA reads as TGTGCCAGCACCACACAGGGGAACACTGAAGCTTTCTTT.

V gene TRBV6-5 combines with J gene TRBJ2-1, with 8 bases aligning to TRBD1. The CDR3 is made up of 15 amino acids. Germline V gene sequence: CDR1 MNHEY, CDR2 SVGAGI. Unmatched junction bases numbered 10, after V lost 5 bases and J lost 7 bases. The CDR3 sequence is CASSNLGQGRNEQFF. In DNA form, the CDR3 reads TGTGCCAGCAGTAACCTCGGACAGGGTAGGAATGAGCAGTTCTTC.

This rearrangement joins TRBV10-3 to TRBJ1-2; TRBD1 is a possible D gene (5 bases). Per germline, CDR1 ENHRY and CDR2 SYGVKD. This CDR3 contains 14 residues. The germline V and J ends were trimmed by 0 bases and 5 bases, with 10 bases remaining between them. The CDR3 reads CAISESPGGYGYTF. The CDR3 DNA is TGTGCCATCAGTGAGTCGCCGGGGGGGTATGGCTACACCTTC.

This clone was seen once. The CDR3 DNA reads as TGTGCCAGCAGCTTAGTGGGCCTGAACACTGAAGCTTTCTTT. It is translated as CASSLVGLNTEAFF. The gene calls are TRBV7-6 and TRBJ1-1, with D hard to call. This CDR3 is 14 amino acids long. V was shortened by 1 base and J by 0 bases, with 6 bases between the two germline ends. From germline, CDR1 is SGHVS and CDR2 FNYEAQ.

The CDR3 region is CASSPQGGFVGYTF. The CDR3 DNA reads TGTGCCAGCAGTCCTCAGGGGGGCTTTGTGGGCTACACCTTC. The rearrangement uses TRBV6-5 and TRBJ1-2, with 7 nucleotides matching TRBD1. The CDR3 covers 14 residues. Trimming removed 5 bases from V and 8 bases from J; junction bases left unmatched: 11. CDR1 is MNHEY and CDR2 is SVGAGI in the germline V gene.

The chain uses TRBV19 and TRBJ2-5; 9 bases match TRBD1. Germline V gene lookup returns CDR1 LNHDA and CDR2 SQIVND (reference sequence). V lost 5 bases to trimming and J lost 3 bases; unmatched junction nucleotides: 4. This CDR3 comprises 14 residues. The CDR3 nucleotides read TGTGCCAGTAGTGTGGGGACAGGGAAAGAGACCCAGTACTTC. This codes for CASSVGTGKETQYF. The variable domain in full, with the rest retrieved from reference TRBV19 and TRBJ2-5, is DGGITQSPKYLFRKEGQNVTLSCEQNLNHDAMYWYRQDPGQGLRLIYYSQIVNDFQKGDIAEGYSVSREKKESFPLTVTSAQKNPTAFYLCASSVGTGKETQYFGPGTRLLVL.

The chain uses TRBV7-2 and TRBJ2-3; no clear D gene. Trimming pared 5 bases from V and 6 bases from J, leaving 9 bases between. Germline CDR1 reads SGHTA; CDR2 reads FQGNSA. CDR3 length: 12 residues. The CDR3 DNA is TGTGCCAGCAGCCCCCTTTTGGATACGCAGTATTTT. This encodes CASSPLLDTQYF.

This chain connects TRBV6-5 to TRBJ1-2; no reliable D call. The CDR3 is 12 residues long. Trimming took 6 bases from V and 2 from J, leaving 7 bases between them. Germline V gene data show CDR1 as MNHEY and CDR2 as SVGAGI. The CDR3 loop is CASRDLNYGYTF. As DNA, the CDR3 is TGTGCCAGCAGGGACTTGAACTATGGCTACACCTTC.

The chain uses TRBV9 and TRBJ1-3; 8 nucleotides align to TRBD1. J gave up 4 bases and V 4 bases, and 7 bases lay outside the gene matches. Looked up from germline, CDR1 is SGDLS and CDR2 is YYNGEE. This CDR3 is 15 amino acids long. CDR3 coding DNA: TGTGCCAGCAGCTTTCAGGGGGCAGGGGGAAACACCATATATTTT. The encoded protein is CASSFQGAGGNTIYF.

The table lists this clone with a count of one. This chain's CDR3 is CASSRARGSSYNEQFF. In DNA, the CDR3 is TGTGCCAGCAGCCGAGCACGCGGGAGCTCCTACAATGAGCAGTTCTTC. V gene TRBV13 combines with J gene TRBJ2-1, with 7 bases lining up with TRBD2. The CDR3 consists of 16 residues. V gave up 5 bases and J gave up 0 bases; unmatched junction bases: 7. Germline-derived CDR1 and CDR2 are PRHDT and FYEKMQ (reference sequence).

This CDR3 is CSVDPDRGHTF. Here the CDR3 DNA reads TGCAGCGTAGATCCGGACAGGGGACACACCTTC. The rearrangement links TRBV29-1 to TRBJ1-2; 9 positions agree with TRBD1. J gave up 12 bases and V 6 bases, and 8 bases lay outside the gene matches. Germline V gives CDR1 SQVTM, CDR2 ANQGSEA. The CDR3 covers 11 residues. Together with reference TRBV29-1 and TRBJ1-2, the CDR3 gives the full variable domain: SAVISQKPSRDICQRGTSLTIQCQVDSQVTMMFWYRQQPGQSLTLIATANQGSEATYESGFVIDKFPISRPNLTFSTLTVSNMSPEDSSIYLCSVDPDRGHTFGSGTRLTVV.

The chain couples TRBV28 to TRBJ2-1; 10 bases map to TRBD2. Trimming at V came to 5 bases and at J to 7 bases, leaving 2 bases not matched to a gene. CDR1 and CDR2 from the germline V gene are MDHEN and SYDVKM. The CDR3 length is 13 residues. The chain's CDR3 is CASSSGGANEQFF. CDR3 bases: TGTGCCAGCAGTAGCGGGGGGGCTAATGAGCAGTTCTTC.

The chain links TRBV15 to TRBJ2-7, with D uncertain. V was cut by 0 bases and J by 3 bases, with 9 bases left in between. The CDR3 is 14 residues long. Germline V gene data show CDR1 as LNHNV and CDR2 as YYDKDF (reference sequence). CDR3 sequence: CATSREEFFYEQYF. The CDR3 DNA reads as TGTGCCACCAGCAGAGAGGAGTTTTTCTACGAGCAGTACTTC.

The chain links TRBV5-5 to TRBJ2-1; 8 bases line up with TRBD2. Germline loops: CDR1 SGHKS, CDR2 YYEKEE (reference sequence). The CDR3 runs 15 residues. V gave up 0 bases and J gave up 5 bases; unmatched junction bases: 4. The CDR3 loop is CASSLDGLANNEQFF. The CDR3 DNA reads as TGTGCCAGCAGCTTGGATGGACTAGCTAACAATGAGCAGTTCTTC. The whole variable domain, filled in from reference TRBV5-5 and TRBJ2-1, reads DAGVTQSPTHLIKTRGQQVTLRCSPISGHKSVSWYQQVLGQGPQFIFQYYEKEERGRGNFPDRFSARQFPNYSSELNVNALLLGDSALYLCASSLDGLANNEQFFGPGTRLTVL.

The sample holds one count of this clone. V gene TRBV19 combines with J gene TRBJ1-2, with 8 bases fitting TRBD1. Germline V CDR1 and CDR2: LNHDA, SQIVND (reference sequence). Losses at the gene ends were 4 bases for V and 3 bases for J; bases not matched to a gene: 7. CDR3 length: 15 amino acids. CDR3 in DNA: TGTGCCAGTAGTACGGGGACAGGATGGGACTATGGCTACACCTTC. This codes for CASSTGTGWDYGYTF. The variable domain in full, with the rest retrieved from reference TRBV19 and TRBJ1-2, is DGGITQSPKYLFRKEGQNVTLSCEQNLNHDAMYWYRQDPGQGLRLIYYSQIVNDFQKGDIAEGYSVSREKKESFPLTVTSAQKNPTAFYLCASSTGTGWDYGYTFGSGTRLTVV.

The V call is TRBV7-9, the J call TRBJ1-2, with TRBD1 as a possible D gene (6 bases). The CDR3 length is 13 residues. Trimming took 5 bases from V and 3 from J, leaving 10 bases between them. Germline-derived CDR1 and CDR2 are SEHNR and FQNEAQ (reference sequence). The CDR3 reads CASSPSGDYGYTF. CDR3 bases: TGTGCCAGCAGCCCCTCAGGGGACTATGGCTACACCTTC.

The CDR3 nucleotides are TGTGCCAGCAGCTTAGTTCCAGGGGCGAAAGGCCCCTATGGCTACACCTTC. Its translation: CASSLVPGAKGPYGYTF. The chain has TRBV11-2 and TRBJ1-2; weak D call: TRBD1 (6 bases). Deletions cut 1 base from V and 4 bases from J, with 19 bases between. CDR1 SGHAT and CDR2 FQNNGV come from the germline V gene. The CDR3 loop spans 17 amino acids. Looking up the rest from reference TRBV11-2 and TRBJ1-2 gives the full variable domain: EAGVAQSPRYKIIEKRQSVAFWCNPISGHATLYWYQQILGQGPKLLIQFQNNGVVDDSQLPKDRFSAERLKGVDSTLKIQPAKLEDSAVYLCASSLVPGAKGPYGYTFGSGTRLTVV.

The chain couples TRBV19 to TRBJ1-1; tentatively, D is TRBD1 (5 bases). Germline-derived CDR1 and CDR2 are LNHDA and SQIVND (reference sequence). The CDR3 covers 15 residues. Trimming took off 3 bases at V and 5 bases at J, with 16 bases between the two ends. CDR3 loop: CASSILTGGNTEAFF. The CDR3 DNA reads as TGTGCCAGTAGTATCTTAACAGGAGGGAATACTGAAGCTTTCTTT.

The CDR3 DNA follows: TGTGCCAGTAACCAGGGGGCCCGACTTAACTATGGCTACACCTTC. Amino acids: CASNQGARLNYGYTF. V gene TRBV19 combines with J gene TRBJ1-2; 8 bases match TRBD1. J gave up 1 base and V 7 bases, and 8 bases lay outside the gene matches. The CDR3 is made up of 15 amino acids. Germline V gene lookup returns CDR1 LNHDA and CDR2 SQIVND (reference sequence).

This rearrangement joins TRBV5-6 to TRBJ1-4; TRBD1 aligns across 10 bases. Germline assignment: CDR1 SGHDT and CDR2 YYEEEE. V shed 4 bases, J shed 7 bases, and the junction held 4 bases outside the gene matches. The CDR3 is 14 residues long. CDR3 nucleotide sequence: TGTGCCAGCAGCGCGACAGGGGGCGGTGAAAAACTGTTTTTT. This translates into CASSATGGGEKLFF.

The chain has TRBV7-2 and TRBJ2-7; 9 bases match TRBD1. The V gene end was trimmed by 4 bases and the J gene end by 6 bases; junction bases not matched to a gene: 10. The germline V gene encodes CDR1 SGHTA and CDR2 FQGNSA. The CDR3 loop spans 15 amino acids. DNA of the CDR3: TGTGCCAGCAGCTCGGCGCCGGGACAGGGAGGCGAGCAGTACTTC. Its protein is CASSSAPGQGGEQYF. Using reference TRBV7-2 and TRBJ2-7 for the parts outside the CDR3, the full variable domain is GAGVSQSPSNKVTEKGKDVELRCDPISGHTALYWYRQSLGQGLEFLIYFQGNSAPDKSGLPSDRFSAERTGGSVSTLTIQRTQQEDSAVYLCASSSAPGQGGEQYFGPGTRLTVT.

The CDR3 sequence is CASSLEPGSNQPQHF. DNA of the CDR3: TGCGCCAGCAGCTTGGAGCCGGGGAGCAATCAGCCCCAGCATTTT. The chain combines TRBV5-1 with TRBJ1-5; D remains ambiguous. Germline V CDR1 and CDR2: SGHRS, YFSETQ. The CDR3 runs 15 residues. V was shortened by 0 bases and J by 1 base, with 8 bases between the two germline ends.

The count of this clone is one. This chain connects TRBV6-5 to TRBJ1-3; possible D gene TRBD1, 6 bases. V was clipped by 2 bases and J by 2 bases, with 13 bases between them. The CDR3 extends over 16 amino acids. Looked up from germline, CDR1 is MNHEY and CDR2 is SVGAGI. Here the CDR3 reads CASSYGLGGAGNTIYF. The CDR3 region has the DNA TGTGCCAGCAGTTACGGGCTTGGGGGCGCTGGAAACACCATATATTTT.

The J gene is TRBJ1-6, the V gene TRBV10-3, with a tentative D call TRBD1 (5 bases). Germline CDR1 and CDR2: ENHRY and SYGVKD. Between the trimmed V and J ends, which lost 0 bases and 5 bases, there was a span of 8 bases. The CDR3 is made up of 15 amino acids. The CDR3: CAISESAGNNSPLHF. The CDR3, as DNA: TGTGCCATCAGTGAGTCGGCAGGGAATAATTCACCCCTCCACTTT.